The 2 T cell receptor beta chains in this list originate from one sample, sequenced in a study of cytomegalovirus exposure and HLA in healthy donors. Amplification used 60 Vbeta primers and 13 Jbeta primers. TCRdb keeps only in-frame clones here, not all; method: immunoSEQ multiplex PCR. The sample includes some 160,000 clones, roughly 80% of them seen just once. The sequenced material came from PBMCs. The receptors were sampled from a male donor in good health and CMV-seropositive.

Details on this clone: This specimen includes other DNA sequences encoding the same CDR3. The chain has TRBV14 and TRBJ2-1; 16 bases align to TRBD2. After removal of 2 bases from V and 10 bases from J, the junction contained 8 bases not matched to a gene. The germline gives CDR1 SGHDN, CDR2 FVKESK. The CDR3 is 17 amino acids. The CDR3 coding sequence is TGTGCCAGCAGCCAACGGGGACTAGCGGGAGGGGGCCGGGAGCAGTTCTTC. Its translation: CASSQRGLAGGGREQFF. The variable domain in full, with the rest retrieved from reference TRBV14 and TRBJ2-1, is EAGVTQFPSHSVIEKGQTVTLRCDPISGHDNLYWYRRVMGKEIKFLLHFVKESKQDESGMPNNRFLAERTGGTYSTLKVQPAELEDSGVYFCASSQRGLAGGGREQFFGPGTRLTVL.

The chain has TRBV2 and TRBJ1-5, with 8 bases fitting TRBD1. CDR1 and CDR2 from the germline V gene are SNHLY and FYNNEI. V lost 4 bases, J lost 7 bases, and 9 bases stayed unmatched. This CDR3 region has 15 residues. The CDR3 DNA reads TGTGCCAGCAGTGTTTCAGGGGGCCGGCGGCAGCCCCAGCATTTT. Translated: CASSVSGGRRQPQHF.